A single sample is the source of the 27 T cell receptor beta chains below, sequenced in a study of early stage breast cancer tumors. The method was immunoSEQ multiplex PCR; TCRdb's version includes in-frame clones alone and lacks a portion of them. This repertoire shows 39,000 or so clones, about 73% found once; its top ten account for about 6.8%. Sequenced sample: blood. All receptors derive from a person aged 45 to 59 with breast cancer.

As DNA, the CDR3 is TGTGCCAGCAGTGTGGGCTCTAACTATGGCTACACCTTC. Protein: CASSVGSNYGYTF. The chain joins TRBV28 to TRBJ1-2, with D unresolved. This CDR3 spans 13 amino acids. Trimming cost V 5 bases and J 0 bases, with 7 bases left between them. Germline values: CDR1 MDHEN, CDR2 SYDVKM.

This clone turned up a few times. The chain recombines TRBV4-1 with TRBJ2-7, with 7 bases identical to TRBD1. J was trimmed by 5 bases and V by 2 bases; bases with no gene match: 9. The CDR3 covers 15 residues. Germline V gene sequence: CDR1 MGHRA, CDR2 YSYEKL. This CDR3 reads CASSQLRGSVHEQYF. CDR3 sequence (DNA): TGCGCCAGCAGCCAACTCAGGGGGAGTGTCCACGAGCAGTACTTC.

V usage is TRBV5-1 and J usage is TRBJ2-7; 7 nucleotides line up with TRBD1. This CDR3 is built from 14 residues. In germline, CDR1 is SGHRS, CDR2 YFSETQ. Germline trimming cut 0 bases from V and 3 bases from J; bases unmatched to any gene: 3. CDR3 in amino acids: CASSLGDRNYEQYV. The CDR3 nucleotides are TGCGCCAGCAGCTTGGGGGACAGAAACTACGAGCAGTACGTC.

This chain links TRBV19 with TRBJ2-5, with TRBD1 matching over 9 bases. Per the germline V gene, CDR1 is LNHDA and CDR2 is SQIVND (reference sequence). With V trimmed by 3 bases and J by 2 bases, 7 bases remained unmatched. The CDR3 is 16 residues long. In nucleotides, the CDR3 is TGTGCCAGTAGTATCCTACAGGGGGCCGGGCAAGAGACCCAGTACTTC. Protein product: CASSILQGAGQETQYF. The whole variable domain, remainder taken from reference TRBV19 and TRBJ2-5, is DGGITQSPKYLFRKEGQNVTLSCEQNLNHDAMYWYRQDPGQGLRLIYYSQIVNDFQKGDIAEGYSVSREKKESFPLTVTSAQKNPTAFYLCASSILQGAGQETQYFGPGTRLLVL.

This chain links TRBV7-8 with TRBJ2-7; possibly TRBD2 for D (6 bases). Germline loops: CDR1 SGHVS, CDR2 FQNEAQ. This CDR3 region has 16 residues. V lost 4 bases to trimming and J lost 0 bases, with 16 bases between them. For the CDR3, the DNA is TGTGCCAGCAGCTCACGCCGGGACTTCGCCTCCTACGAGCAGTACTTC. As protein: CASSSRRDFASYEQYF.

The V and J genes are TRBV19 and TRBJ1-5; no definite D call. Trimming took 6 bases from V and 1 from J, leaving 19 bases between them. The CDR3 spans 17 residues. Per the germline V gene, CDR1 is LNHDA and CDR2 is SQIVND (reference sequence). The CDR3 bases are TGTGCCAGTAGCCCGAGGCCTCTAGAGAGGAGCAATCAGCCCCAGCATTTT. Amino acid sequence: CASSPRPLERSNQPQHF. The full variable domain, completed using reference TRBV19 and TRBJ1-5, is DGGITQSPKYLFRKEGQNVTLSCEQNLNHDAMYWYRQDPGQGLRLIYYSQIVNDFQKGDIAEGYSVSREKKESFPLTVTSAQKNPTAFYLCASSPRPLERSNQPQHFGDGTRLSIL.

V is TRBV6-1 and J is TRBJ2-7; maybe TRBD1 (6 bases). The CDR3 is made up of 13 amino acids. In germline, CDR1 is MNHNS, CDR2 SASEGT. V gave up 4 bases and J gave up 2 bases, with 9 bases separating them. DNA of the CDR3: TGTGCCAGCAGTGCACAGGGAGCCTACGAGCAGTACTTC. Protein product: CASSAQGAYEQYF.

The V and J genes are TRBV7-8 and TRBJ2-5; 8 nucleotides line up with TRBD2. The junction had 6 bases not matched to a gene; V was cut back by 1 base and J by 5 bases. Germline V gives CDR1 SGHVS, CDR2 FQNEAQ. This CDR3 contains 15 residues. CDR3 amino acids: CASSLGWAGGETQYF. CDR3 DNA sequence: TGTGCCAGCAGCTTAGGCTGGGCGGGAGGTGAGACCCAGTACTTC.

There are a few counts of this clone. The rearrangement links TRBV19 to TRBJ1-5, with D maybe TRBD1 (6 bases). CDR3 length: 15 residues. The ends were cut back, 6 bases at V and 0 bases at J, with 12 bases in the middle. Germline V gene data show CDR1 as LNHDA and CDR2 as SQIVND (reference sequence). The CDR3 reads CASRKGDNSNQPQHF. The CDR3 DNA follows: TGTGCCAGTAGAAAGGGGGATAATAGCAATCAGCCCCAGCATTTT.

V is TRBV14 and J is TRBJ2-1; a weak D match, TRBD2 (6 bases). CDR3 length: 15 amino acids. Germline loops: CDR1 SGHDN, CDR2 FVKESK. Trimming left V 1 base short and J 4 bases short, with 11 bases between. CDR3 protein: CASSQVDYSYNEQFF. CDR3 DNA sequence: TGTGCCAGCAGCCAAGTGGACTATTCGTACAATGAGCAGTTCTTC.

The chain couples TRBV5-4 to TRBJ1-1; 8 bases agree with TRBD1. The length of the CDR3 is 17 residues. The germline V gene has CDR1 SGHNT and CDR2 YYREEE (reference sequence). J lost 5 bases, V lost 3 bases, and 15 bases had no gene match. Here the CDR3 reads CASSSQDRVGRGTEAFF. CDR3 sequence (DNA): TGTGCCAGCAGCTCACAGGACAGGGTAGGAAGAGGGACTGAAGCTTTCTTT.

The chain couples TRBV6-6 to TRBJ1-1; D not certain. Germline V CDR1 and CDR2: MNHNY, SVGAGI (reference sequence). The CDR3 contains 11 residues. V was pared by 10 bases and J by 1 base, with 7 bases between. This CDR3 is CAINKNTEAFF. CDR3 sequence (DNA): TGTGCCATCAACAAGAACACTGAAGCTTTCTTT.

The chain couples TRBV10-2 to TRBJ2-1, with D unclear. Trimming cost V 2 bases and J 3 bases, with 5 bases left between them. The CDR3 is made up of 13 amino acids. Germline lookup yields CDR1 WSHSY and CDR2 SAAADI. CDR3 region: CASSENLYNEQFF. DNA for the CDR3: TGCGCCAGCAGTGAGAATCTCTACAATGAGCAGTTCTTC.

V and J are TRBV9 and TRBJ2-3; D is unclear. CDR1 and CDR2 from the germline V gene are SGDLS and YYNGEE. Trimming cost V 0 bases and J 4 bases, with 6 bases left between them. CDR3 length: 13 residues. CDR3 loop: CASSVAESDTQYF. Written as DNA, the CDR3 is TGTGCCAGCAGCGTAGCGGAGTCAGATACGCAGTATTTT.

The chain joins TRBV29-1 to TRBJ2-3; possible D gene TRBD1, 6 bases. The CDR3 loop spans 14 amino acids. Trimming left V 8 bases short and J 2 bases short, with 17 bases between. Germline V gene sequence: CDR1 SQVTM, CDR2 ANQGSEA. The CDR3 spells CSQKGAGDTDTQYF. The CDR3 DNA reads TGCAGCCAAAAAGGGGCAGGGGACACAGATACGCAGTATTTT.

The chain has TRBV11-3 and TRBJ2-3; weak D call: TRBD2 (5 bases). Germline V gene data show CDR1 as SGHNT and CDR2 as YENEEA. This CDR3 spans 16 amino acids. Trimming left V 3 bases short and J 3 bases short, with 16 bases between. The CDR3 spells CASSFEYSGGTDTQYF. CDR3 bases: TGTGCCAGCAGCTTCGAGTACAGCGGCGGAACAGATACGCAGTATTTT.

By share, this clone counts as medium-sized. This rearrangement joins TRBV7-2 to TRBJ1-5; 9 positions match TRBD1. CDR3 length: 15 residues. The germline V gene has CDR1 SGHTA and CDR2 FQGNSA. V shed 5 bases and J 7 bases; nucleotides not matched to a gene: 9. CDR3 sequence reads: CASSLKSTGGQPQHF. The CDR3 bases are TGTGCCAGCAGCCTAAAGAGTACAGGGGGCCAGCCCCAGCATTTT.

The rearrangement links TRBV11-2 to TRBJ2-3, with a possible D match to TRBD1 (5 bases). Per germline, CDR1 SGHAT and CDR2 FQNNGV. V shed 0 bases and J shed 3 bases, with 7 bases lying between them. The CDR3 contains 14 residues. CDR3 DNA sequence: TGTGCCAGCAGCTTAGACAGGGCGACAGATACGCAGTATTTT. Protein: CASSLDRATDTQYF.

This rearrangement joins TRBV27 to TRBJ1-1; D uncertain. The CDR3 sequence is 13 residues long. From germline, CDR1 is MNHEY and CDR2 SMNVEV (reference sequence). CDR3 in amino acids: CSSSRLVNTEAFF. The CDR3 nucleotides read TGTAGCTCCTCAAGGCTAGTGAACACTGAAGCTTTCTTT.

The rearrangement links TRBV7-9 to TRBJ2-7; 10 bases are shared with TRBD2. The CDR3 sequence is 17 residues long. Germline trimming cut 5 bases from V and 2 bases from J; bases unmatched to any gene: 12. CDR1 is SEHNR and CDR2 is FQNEAQ in the germline V gene (reference sequence). CDR3 residues: CASSTTLDSGRPYEQYF. The CDR3, as DNA: TGTGCCAGCAGCACTACCCTGGATAGCGGGAGGCCCTACGAGCAGTACTTC.

V and J are TRBV9 and TRBJ2-7; 10 bases are shared with TRBD1. The germline CDR1 and CDR2 sequences are SGDLS and YYNGEE. Germline trimming cut 3 bases from V and 5 bases from J; bases unmatched to any gene: 2. The CDR3 runs to 13 residues. The CDR3 protein is CASSEGTGDEQYV. CDR3 in DNA: TGTGCCAGCAGCGAAGGGACAGGGGACGAGCAGTACGTC.

This chain links TRBV5-1 with TRBJ2-1; TRBD2 matches at 10 bases. From germline, CDR1 is SGHRS and CDR2 YFSETQ. The CDR3 runs 18 residues. V gave up 0 bases and J gave up 12 bases; unmatched junction bases: 18. CDR3 protein: CASSLAPLAGAPLVVQFF. The CDR3 coding sequence is TGCGCCAGCAGCTTGGCACCGCTAGCGGGAGCTCCTCTGGTTGTGCAGTTCTTC.

In its sample, this clone was seen a few times. The chain links TRBV7-9 to TRBJ2-5; TRBD2 aligns across 9 bases. The CDR3 is made up of 15 amino acids. The V segment lost 7 bases and the J segment 1 base; nucleotides outside the gene matches: 7. CDR1 is SEHNR and CDR2 is FQNEAQ in the germline V gene (reference sequence). DNA for the CDR3: TGTGCCAGCAAAGGGCAGCGGGAGGTCCAAGAGACCCAGTACTTC. This codes for CASKGQREVQETQYF.

This clone was recorded only once. The chain recombines TRBV29-1 with TRBJ2-3; tentative D call: TRBD1 (6 bases). The CDR3 is 12 residues long. V was shortened by 6 bases and J by 2 bases, with 9 bases between the two germline ends. CDR1 is SQVTM, CDR2 ANQGSEA, per germline. The CDR3 DNA follows: TGCAGCGTACAGGGCTTCACAGATACGCAGTATTTT. It translates to CSVQGFTDTQYF.

This chain links TRBV14 with TRBJ2-7, with TRBD1 matching over 9 bases. V gave up 4 bases and J gave up 7 bases; unmatched junction bases: 8. The CDR3 has 14 residues. Germline V CDR1 and CDR2: SGHDN, FVKESK. The CDR3 sequence is CASSLLGQGGEQYF. CDR3 nucleotide sequence: TGTGCCAGCAGCCTTCTGGGACAGGGTGGTGAGCAGTACTTC.

The CDR3 reads CSGQGYNEQFF. The CDR3 bases are TGCAGCGGACAGGGTTACAATGAGCAGTTCTTC. This chain joins TRBV20-1 and TRBJ2-1, with 8 bases matching TRBD1. Looked up from germline, CDR1 is DFQATT and CDR2 is SNEGSKA (reference sequence). This CDR3 is 11 amino acids long.

In DNA form, the CDR3 reads TGTGCCAGCTCACCACCGGGCGGGAGGGCAGCAGATACGCAGTATTTT. It yields the protein CASSPPGGRAADTQYF. The V call is TRBV18, the J call TRBJ2-3, with TRBD2 identical over 9 bases. Germline-derived CDR1 and CDR2 are KGHSH and LQKENI. V shed 0 bases, J shed 4 bases, and the junction held 5 bases outside the gene matches. This CDR3 contains 16 residues.